What follows are 10 T cell receptor beta chains derived from one specimen sequenced in a study of shared clonotypes between healthy human individuals. TCRdb's copy holds only in-frame clones and misses some; the assay was immunoSEQ multiplex PCR. This sample has about half a million clones, with around 80% found just once. Sequencing used PBMCs. Every receptor here comes from a woman in her 40s in good health. Some clones in this sample may be carry-over from other donors' samples.

This clone was seen more than once but under ten times. The genes are TRBV5-5 and TRBJ1-1; D is unresolved. Germline CDR1 reads SGHKS; CDR2 reads YYEKEE (reference sequence). CDR3 size: 14 residues. Trimming pared 0 bases from V and 1 base from J, leaving 7 bases between. The CDR3 region has the DNA TGTGCCAGCAGCTTGGGACCCTCGAACACTGAAGCTTTCTTT. Amino acid sequence: CASSLGPSNTEAFF.

CDR3 coding DNA: TGTGCCAGCACCATGACAGAGAACACCGGGGAGCTGTTTTTT. Translation: CASTMTENTGELFF. The chain uses TRBV7-3 and TRBJ2-2; D is perhaps TRBD1 (5 bases). V lost 7 bases to trimming and J lost 1 base, with 10 bases between them. This CDR3 region has 14 residues. Germline V lookup: CDR1 SGHTA, CDR2 FQGTGA.

The chain has TRBV30 and TRBJ2-7; 9 nucleotides align to TRBD1. The V gene's germline CDR1 is GTSNPN and CDR2 SVGIG (reference sequence). The CDR3 has 16 residues. J was trimmed by 5 bases and V by 1 base; bases with no gene match: 12. The CDR3 nucleotides are TGTGCCTGGAGTGCCGAGCCGGGACAGGGCTGGCACGAGCAGTACTTC. Amino acids: CAWSAEPGQGWHEQYF.

A word on this clone: Other DNA sequences from this sample encode an identical CDR3 as well. The chain combines TRBV28 with TRBJ2-7, with no clear D. Per germline, CDR1 MDHEN and CDR2 SYDVKM. The germline V and J ends were trimmed by 3 bases and 1 base, with 7 bases remaining between them. The CDR3 has 13 amino acids. The CDR3 region has the DNA TGTGCCAGCAGTTTCGCTCCGTCCTACGAGCAGTACTTC. Residues: CASSFAPSYEQYF.

The V call is TRBV4-2, the J call TRBJ1-2, with D unclear. This CDR3 has 15 residues. Germline values: CDR1 LGHNA, CDR2 YNFKEQ. The V end was cut by 1 base, the J end by 3 bases, with 12 bases between. The CDR3 DNA is TGTGCCAGCAGCCAAGGTAGCGCAGGAGACTATGGCTACACCTTC. This codes for CASSQGSAGDYGYTF.

The chain carries TRBV6-5 and TRBJ2-7; D not resolved. Germline V lookup: CDR1 MNHEY, CDR2 SVGAGI. The V end was cut by 5 bases, the J end by 0 bases, with 11 bases between. This CDR3 contains 14 residues. For the CDR3, the DNA is TGTGCCAGCAGTCCGAGGCGAGGCTCCTACGAGCAGTACTTC. This encodes CASSPRRGSYEQYF.

CDR3: CASSSLQGPFYGYTF. CDR3 sequence (DNA): TGTGCCAGCAGCTCGCTACAGGGGCCGTTCTATGGCTACACCTTC. The chain links TRBV7-8 to TRBJ1-2; TRBD1 aligns across 7 bases. The V segment lost 4 bases and the J segment 4 bases; nucleotides outside the gene matches: 9. Germline values: CDR1 SGHVS, CDR2 FQNEAQ. This CDR3 is built from 15 residues.

This clone was seen only a few times. V is TRBV28 and J is TRBJ1-4; TRBD1 is a possible D gene (6 bases). V was shortened by 6 bases and J by 8 bases, with 13 bases between the two germline ends. Germline V gene data show CDR1 as MDHEN and CDR2 as SYDVKM. This CDR3 has 13 residues. CDR3 coding DNA: TGTGCCAGCAGCCACAACAGGGAAGAAAAACTGTTTTTT. It specifies CASSHNREEKLFF.

CDR3: CASSRETQYF. The CDR3 DNA follows: TGTGCCAGCAGTCGGGAGACCCAGTACTTC. The chain recombines TRBV2 with TRBJ2-5; D uncertain. CDR1 is SNHLY, CDR2 FYNNEI, per germline. Trimming took 5 bases from V and 5 from J, leaving 3 bases between them. The length of the CDR3 is 10 residues.

This clone was recorded once. V gene TRBV14 combines with J gene TRBJ2-7; 7 bases match TRBD2. V shed 4 bases, J shed 2 bases, and the junction held 8 bases outside the gene matches. The CDR3 sequence is 15 residues long. Germline V gives CDR1 SGHDN, CDR2 FVKESK. The DNA of the CDR3 is TGTGCCAGCAGCCTTGGAGGGAGGGCCCCCTACGAGCAGTACTTC. This sequence encodes CASSLGGRAPYEQYF.